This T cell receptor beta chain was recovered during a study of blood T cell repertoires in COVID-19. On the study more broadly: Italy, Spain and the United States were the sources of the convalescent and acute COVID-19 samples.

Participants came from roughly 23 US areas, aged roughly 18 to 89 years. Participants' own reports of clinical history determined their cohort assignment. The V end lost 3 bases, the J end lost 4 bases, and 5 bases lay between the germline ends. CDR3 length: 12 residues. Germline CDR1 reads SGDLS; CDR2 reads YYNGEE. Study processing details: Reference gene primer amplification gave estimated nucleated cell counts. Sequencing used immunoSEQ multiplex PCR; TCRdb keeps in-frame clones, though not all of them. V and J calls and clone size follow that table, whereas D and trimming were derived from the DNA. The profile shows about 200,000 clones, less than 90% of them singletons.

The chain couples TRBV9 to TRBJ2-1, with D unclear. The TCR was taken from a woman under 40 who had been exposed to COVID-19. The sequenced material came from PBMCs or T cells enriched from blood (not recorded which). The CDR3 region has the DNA TGTGCCAGCAGCGCGACATACAATGAGCAGTTCTTC. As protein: CASSATYNEQFF.